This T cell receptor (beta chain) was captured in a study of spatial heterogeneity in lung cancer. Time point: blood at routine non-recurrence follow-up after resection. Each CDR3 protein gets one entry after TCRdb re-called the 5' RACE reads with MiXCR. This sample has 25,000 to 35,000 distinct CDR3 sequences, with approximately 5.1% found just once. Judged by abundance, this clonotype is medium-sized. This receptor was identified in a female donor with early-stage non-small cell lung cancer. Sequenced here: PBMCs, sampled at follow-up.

The chain's CDR3 is CSARDMDLETQYF. Here the CDR3 DNA reads TGCAGTGCTAGAGATATGGATCTGGAGACCCAGTACTTC. The V gene is TRBV20-1, the J gene TRBJ2-5; D not certain. Germline CDR1 reads DFQATT; CDR2 reads SNEGSKA (reference sequence). This CDR3 contains 13 residues. Trimming stripped 0 bases from V and 5 bases from J, with 10 bases between.